The 14 T cell receptor beta chains listed next were all sequenced from one sample in a study of immune evolution from preneoplasia to lung adenocarcinoma. Here immunoSEQ multiplex PCR was the method, and the copy in TCRdb shows in-frame clones only, minus some. The sample yields tens of thousands of clones, around 80% seen once. Sequences were obtained from FFPE invasive lung adenocarcinoma tissue. These receptors all stem from a person between 55 and 70 years old with lung adenocarcinoma.

This chain joins TRBV18 and TRBJ1-3; D unresolved. V was pared by 3 bases and J by 0 bases, with 9 bases between. The CDR3 runs to 15 residues. Germline V gives CDR1 KGHSH, CDR2 LQKENI. The CDR3 DNA is TGTGCCAGCTCACCTTCAGAGAGCTCTGGAAACACCATATATTTT. It specifies CASSPSESSGNTIYF.

The chain uses TRBV6-5 and TRBJ1-3; 11 positions agree with TRBD1. The CDR3 runs to 14 residues. The V segment lost 5 bases and the J segment 4 bases; nucleotides outside the gene matches: 1. CDR1 MNHEY and CDR2 SVGAGI come from the germline V gene. The CDR3, as DNA: TGTGCCAGCAGTGGACAGGGGGCAGGAAACACCATATATTTT. Protein sequence: CASSGQGAGNTIYF.

The table lists this clone with a few counts. The chain is built from TRBV6-1 and TRBJ2-7, with a tentative D call TRBD1 (6 bases). V was shortened by 6 bases and J by 3 bases, with 18 bases between the two germline ends. The CDR3 contains 15 residues. Germline V lookup: CDR1 MNHNS, CDR2 SASEGT. The CDR3 DNA sequence: TGTGCCAGCAGGAGACAGGCCAGACCCGACTACGAGCAGTACTTC. It encodes CASRRQARPDYEQYF.

The chain carries TRBV28 and TRBJ1-2; 9 bases fit TRBD1. The CDR3 loop spans 16 amino acids. The junction had 11 bases not matched to a gene; V was cut back by 5 bases and J by 4 bases. Germline loops: CDR1 MDHEN, CDR2 SYDVKM. The CDR3 protein is CASSAQRTGGSYGYTF. CDR3 sequence (DNA): TGTGCCAGCAGTGCCCAGAGAACAGGGGGCAGCTATGGCTACACCTTC.

The chain has TRBV30 and TRBJ1-2; possibly TRBD1 for D (5 bases). CDR3 length: 14 residues. V gave up 2 bases and J gave up 4 bases, with 14 bases separating them. Germline V gives CDR1 GTSNPN, CDR2 SVGIG (reference sequence). Written as DNA, the CDR3 is TGTGCCTGGAGTCCCCAAAGGGGTGGCTATGGCTACACCTTC. Translating it yields CAWSPQRGGYGYTF.

The CDR3 DNA reads TGTGCTGTGGGAGGGCGAAACACTGAAGCTTTCTTT. The encoded protein is CAVGGRNTEAFF. The rearrangement joins TRBV6-5 to TRBJ1-1, with unresolved D. This CDR3 comprises 12 residues. CDR1 MNHEY and CDR2 SVGAGI come from the germline V gene.

This clone was picked up a small number of times. This chain joins TRBV6-5 and TRBJ1-3; 10 nucleotides line up with TRBD1. J was trimmed by 6 bases and V by 6 bases; bases with no gene match: 8. This CDR3 region has 15 residues. Germline loops: CDR1 MNHEY, CDR2 SVGAGI. CDR3 nucleotides: TGTGCCAGCAGCCGGTCCGGGACAGGGGCAAACACCATATATTTT. It codes for CASSRSGTGANTIYF.

The J gene is TRBJ2-7, the V gene TRBV10-2, with 7 bases that match TRBD1. CDR3 size: 13 residues. Germline assignment: CDR1 WSHSY and CDR2 SAAADI. J gave up 2 bases and V 3 bases, and 1 base lay outside the gene matches. The CDR3 DNA follows: TGCGCCAGCAGTGACCAGGGGGCCTACGAGCAGTACTTC. Translation gives CASSDQGAYEQYF.

The chain couples TRBV7-6 to TRBJ2-2; D unresolved. The CDR3 runs 15 residues. V shed 5 bases and J shed 0 bases, with 10 bases lying between them. Germline values: CDR1 SGHVS, CDR2 FNYEAQ. The CDR3 DNA sequence: TGTGCCAGCAGCGCTGTCTCTGCGAACACCGGGGAGCTGTTTTTT. Its translation is CASSAVSANTGELFF. The complete variable domain, with remaining parts taken from reference TRBV7-6 and TRBJ2-2, reads GAGVSQSPRYKVTKRGQDVALRCDPISGHVSLYWYRQALGQGPEFLTYFNYEAQQDKSGLPNDRFSAERPEGSISTLTIQRTEQRDSAMYRCASSAVSANTGELFFGEGSRLTVL.

The chain employs TRBV28 and TRBJ2-5; D tentatively fits TRBD1 or TRBD2 (5 bases each). V was clipped by 5 bases and J by 5 bases, with 9 bases between them. Germline CDR1 MDHEN, CDR2 SYDVKM. CDR3 length: 12 residues. In DNA form, the CDR3 reads TGTGCCAGCAGTCAGGGAGTCGAGACCCAGTACTTC. Its protein product is CASSQGVETQYF.

The gene calls are TRBV19 and TRBJ1-1; D might be TRBD1 (6 bases). Germline lookup yields CDR1 LNHDA and CDR2 SQIVND (reference sequence). The CDR3 loop spans 14 amino acids. The V gene lost 2 bases and the J gene lost 1 base, with 8 bases spanning the gap. CDR3 region: CASSILGGNTEAFF. CDR3 nucleotides: TGTGCCAGTAGTATATTAGGGGGGAACACTGAAGCTTTCTTT.

CDR3 amino acids: CASSPQGGLEKLFF. The CDR3, as DNA: TGTGCCAGCAGCCCACAAGGAGGGCTTGAAAAACTGTTTTTT. The chain employs TRBV5-4 and TRBJ1-4, with D unclear. V was trimmed by 4 bases and J by 7 bases, leaving 14 bases between them. The CDR3 loop spans 14 amino acids. The germline V gene encodes CDR1 SGHNT and CDR2 YYREEE (reference sequence).

The chain recombines TRBV18 with TRBJ2-7, with 12 bases lining up with TRBD2. V dropped 5 bases and J dropped 6; count of bases not matched to a gene: 14. Germline V CDR1 and CDR2: KGHSH, LQKENI. The CDR3 has 17 amino acids. In nucleotides, the CDR3 is TGTGCCAGCTCAGTACGACAATTGACTAGCGGGAGCGGCGAGCAGTACTTC. Residues: CASSVRQLTSGSGEQYF.

The chain employs TRBV6-5 and TRBJ2-6; the D is unclear. Trimming removed 7 bases at V and 2 bases at J, with 0 bases between. Germline-derived CDR1 and CDR2 are MNHEY and SVGAGI. The CDR3 extends over 11 amino acids. The CDR3 bases are TGTGCCAGCACTGGGGCCAACGTCCTGACTTTC. It translates to CASTGANVLTF.